One and the same sample provided the 2 T cell receptor beta chains below, sequenced in a study of cytomegalovirus exposure and HLA in healthy donors. Vbeta (60) and Jbeta (13) primers were used in the PCR. Sequenced by immunoSEQ multiplex PCR; TCRdb stores in-frame clones only, minus some. The profile shows fewer than 200,000 clones, roughly 84% of them singletons. Source material: PBMCs. All receptors derive from a young man in good health and CMV-seropositive.

As for this clone: One end of the junction is discordant with germline, which a read error may explain. The chain employs TRBV7-7 and TRBJ1-1; no clear D. This CDR3 spans 14 amino acids. Germline CDR1 is SSHAT and CDR2 is FNYEAQ (reference sequence). In nucleotides, the CDR3 is TGTGCTAGCAGCTTTATGGTGGCGAACACTGAAGCTTTCTTT. This translates into CASSFMVANTEAFF. The entire variable domain, with the rest obtained from reference TRBV7-7 and TRBJ1-1, is as follows: GAGVSQSPRYKVTKRGQDVTLRCDPISSHATLYWYQQALGQGPEFLTYFNYEAQPDKSGLPSDRFSAERPEGSISTLTIQRTEQRDSAMYRCASSFMVANTEAFFGQGTRLTVV.

This sequence joins TRBV7-8 and TRBJ1-2; possibly TRBD1 for D (5 bases). The V end lost 4 bases, the J end lost 5 bases, and 14 bases lay between the germline ends. CDR3 length: 14 residues. CDR1 is SGHVS, CDR2 FQNEAQ, per germline. CDR3 residues: CASSWGGAKYGYTF. For the CDR3, the DNA is TGTGCCAGCAGCTGGGGCGGGGCCAAATATGGCTACACCTTC.